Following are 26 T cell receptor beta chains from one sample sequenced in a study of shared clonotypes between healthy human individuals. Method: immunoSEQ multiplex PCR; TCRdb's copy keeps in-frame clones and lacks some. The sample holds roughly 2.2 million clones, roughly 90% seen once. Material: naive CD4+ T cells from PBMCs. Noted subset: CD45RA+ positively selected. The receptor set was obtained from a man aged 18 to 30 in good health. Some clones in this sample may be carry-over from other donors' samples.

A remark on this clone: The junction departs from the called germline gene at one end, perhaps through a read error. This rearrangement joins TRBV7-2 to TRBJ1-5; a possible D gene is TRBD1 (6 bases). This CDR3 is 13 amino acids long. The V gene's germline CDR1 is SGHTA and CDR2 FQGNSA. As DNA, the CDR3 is TGTGCCAGCAGCTCAACTAGACAGGCGAATCAAAATTTT. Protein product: CASSSTRQANQNF.

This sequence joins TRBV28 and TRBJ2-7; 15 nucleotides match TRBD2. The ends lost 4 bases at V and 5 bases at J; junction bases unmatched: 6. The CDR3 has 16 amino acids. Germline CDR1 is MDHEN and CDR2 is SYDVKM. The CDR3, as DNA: TGTGCCAGCAGTTACGGACTAGCGGGAGGGCCCCACGAGCAGTACTTC. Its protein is CASSYGLAGGPHEQYF.

CDR3 sequence: CASGPQGAVGYTF. The CDR3 nucleotides read TGTGCTAGTGGTCCACAGGGGGCCGTTGGCTACACCTTC. The rearrangement uses TRBV12-5 and TRBJ1-2; 9 positions match TRBD1. The CDR3 sequence is 13 residues long. The germline gives CDR1 LGHNT, CDR2 FRNRAP. Unmatched junction bases numbered 5, after V lost 5 bases and J lost 7 bases.

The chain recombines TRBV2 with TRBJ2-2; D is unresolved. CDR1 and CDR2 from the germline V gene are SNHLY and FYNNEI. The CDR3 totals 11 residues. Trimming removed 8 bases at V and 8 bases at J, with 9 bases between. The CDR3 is CASSWAGELFF. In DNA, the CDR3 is TGTGCCAGCTCATGGGCTGGGGAGCTGTTTTTT.

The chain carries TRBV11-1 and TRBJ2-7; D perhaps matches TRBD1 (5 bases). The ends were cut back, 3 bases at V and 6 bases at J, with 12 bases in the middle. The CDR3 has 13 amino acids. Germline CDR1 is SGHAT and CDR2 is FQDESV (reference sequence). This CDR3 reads CASSFTGTPEQYF. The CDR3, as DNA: TGTGCCAGCAGCTTCACAGGTACTCCCGAGCAGTACTTC.

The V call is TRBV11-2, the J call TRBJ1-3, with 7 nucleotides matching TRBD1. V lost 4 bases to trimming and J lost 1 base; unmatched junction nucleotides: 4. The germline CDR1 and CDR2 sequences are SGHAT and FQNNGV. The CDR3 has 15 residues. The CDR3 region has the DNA TGTGCCAGCAGCTCCTACAGGGGTTCTGGAAACACCATATATTTT. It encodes CASSSYRGSGNTIYF.

CDR3 coding DNA: TGCGCCAGCAGCCAATCCCCTAGGGGGAATTTGGCGATAGGCTACACCTTC. This gives the protein CASSQSPRGNLAIGYTF. This rearrangement joins TRBV4-1 to TRBJ1-2, with D perhaps matching TRBD1 (6 bases). Germline V gene data show CDR1 as MGHRA and CDR2 as YSYEKL. There are 17 residues in the CDR3. The V end was cut by 2 bases, the J end by 8 bases, with 24 bases between.

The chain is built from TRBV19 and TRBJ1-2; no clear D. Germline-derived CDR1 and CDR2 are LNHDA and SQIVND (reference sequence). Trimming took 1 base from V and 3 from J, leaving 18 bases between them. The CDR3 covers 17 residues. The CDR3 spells CASSIAPLVFTDYGYTF. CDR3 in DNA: TGTGCCAGTAGTATAGCACCCCTGGTATTTACCGACTATGGCTACACCTTC.

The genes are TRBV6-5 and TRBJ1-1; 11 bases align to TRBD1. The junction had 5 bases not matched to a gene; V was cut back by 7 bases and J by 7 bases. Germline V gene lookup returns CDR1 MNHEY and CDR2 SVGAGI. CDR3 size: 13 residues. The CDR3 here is CASTPGQGGEAFF. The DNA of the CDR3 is TGTGCCAGCACCCCGGGACAGGGGGGTGAAGCTTTCTTT.

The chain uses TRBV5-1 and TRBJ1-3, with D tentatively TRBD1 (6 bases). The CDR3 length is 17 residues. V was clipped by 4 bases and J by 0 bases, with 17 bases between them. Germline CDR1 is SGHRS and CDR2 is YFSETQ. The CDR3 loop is CASSSQPGAGSGNTIYF. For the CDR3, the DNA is TGCGCCAGCAGCAGTCAACCAGGGGCTGGCTCTGGAAACACCATATATTTT.

DNA for the CDR3: TGTGCCAGCAGGTACGGGTTCCTCGGAAACTATGGCTACACCTTC. Amino acids: CASRYGFLGNYGYTF. This chain links TRBV28 with TRBJ1-2; D not resolved. The CDR3 extends over 15 amino acids. CDR1 and CDR2 (germline): MDHEN, SYDVKM. Trimming left V 6 bases short and J 2 bases short, with 16 bases between.

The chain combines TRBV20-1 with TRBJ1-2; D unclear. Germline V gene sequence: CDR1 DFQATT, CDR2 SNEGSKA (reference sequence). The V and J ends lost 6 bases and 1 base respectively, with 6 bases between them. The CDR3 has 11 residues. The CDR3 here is CSARHNYGYTF. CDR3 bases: TGCAGTGCAAGACATAACTATGGCTACACCTTC.

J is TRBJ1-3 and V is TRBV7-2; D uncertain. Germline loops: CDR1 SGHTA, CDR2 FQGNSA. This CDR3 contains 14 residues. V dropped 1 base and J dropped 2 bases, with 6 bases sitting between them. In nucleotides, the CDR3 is TGTGCCAGCAGCTTAGGGGCCGCTGGAAACACCATATATTTT. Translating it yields CASSLGAAGNTIYF.

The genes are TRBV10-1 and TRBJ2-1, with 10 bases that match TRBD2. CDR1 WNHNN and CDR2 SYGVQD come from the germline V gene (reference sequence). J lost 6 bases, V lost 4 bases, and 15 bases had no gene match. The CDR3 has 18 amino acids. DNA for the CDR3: TGCGCCAGCAGTGCTTTCACGAGGGCTAGCGGGAGCAGCAATGAGCAGTTCTTC. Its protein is CASSAFTRASGSSNEQFF.

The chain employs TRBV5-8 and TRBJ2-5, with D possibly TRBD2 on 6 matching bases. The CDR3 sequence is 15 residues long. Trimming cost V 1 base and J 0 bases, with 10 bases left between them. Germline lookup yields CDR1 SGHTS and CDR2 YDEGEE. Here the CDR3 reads CASSLRTGDQETQYF. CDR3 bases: TGTGCCAGCAGCTTGCGGACGGGGGACCAAGAGACCCAGTACTTC.

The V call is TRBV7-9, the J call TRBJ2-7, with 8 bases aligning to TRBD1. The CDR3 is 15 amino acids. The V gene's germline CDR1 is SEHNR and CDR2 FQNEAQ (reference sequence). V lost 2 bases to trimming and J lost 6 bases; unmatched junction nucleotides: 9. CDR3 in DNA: TGTGCCAGCAGCTTAAGGTCCAGGGGGCTGTTCGAGCAGTACTTC. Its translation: CASSLRSRGLFEQYF.

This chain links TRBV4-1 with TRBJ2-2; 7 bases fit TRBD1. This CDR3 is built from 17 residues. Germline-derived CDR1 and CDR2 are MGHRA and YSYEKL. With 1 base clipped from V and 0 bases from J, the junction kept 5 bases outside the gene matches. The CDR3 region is CASSQVTGATNTGELFF. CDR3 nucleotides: TGCGCCAGCAGCCAAGTTACAGGGGCCACGAACACCGGGGAGCTGTTTTTT.

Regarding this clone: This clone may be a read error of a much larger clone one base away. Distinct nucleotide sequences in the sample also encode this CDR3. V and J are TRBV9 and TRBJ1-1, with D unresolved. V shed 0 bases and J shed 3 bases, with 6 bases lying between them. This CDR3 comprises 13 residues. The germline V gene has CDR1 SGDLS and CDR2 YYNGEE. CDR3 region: CASSVAGYTEAFF. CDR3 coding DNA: TGTGCCAGCAGCGTAGCGGGGTACACTGAAGCTTTCTTT.

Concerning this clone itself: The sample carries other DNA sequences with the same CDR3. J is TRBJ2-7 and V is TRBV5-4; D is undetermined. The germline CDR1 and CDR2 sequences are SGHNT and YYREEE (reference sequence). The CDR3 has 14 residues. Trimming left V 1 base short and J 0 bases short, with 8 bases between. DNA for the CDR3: TGTGCCAGCAGCTTGACGAAGTCCTCCTACGAGCAGTACTTC. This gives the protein CASSLTKSSYEQYF.

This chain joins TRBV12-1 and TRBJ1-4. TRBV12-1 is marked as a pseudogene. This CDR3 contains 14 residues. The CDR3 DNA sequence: TGTGCCAGCAGTTCAAGGGAGCGGGATGAAAAACTGTTTTTT. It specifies CASSSRERDEKLFF.

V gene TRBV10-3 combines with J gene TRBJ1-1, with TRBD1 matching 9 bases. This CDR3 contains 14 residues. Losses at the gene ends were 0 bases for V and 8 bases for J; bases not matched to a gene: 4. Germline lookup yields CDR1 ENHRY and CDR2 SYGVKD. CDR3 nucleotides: TGTGCCATCAGTGAGTCTACAGGGGGCCCCGAAGCTTTCTTT. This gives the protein CAISESTGGPEAFF.

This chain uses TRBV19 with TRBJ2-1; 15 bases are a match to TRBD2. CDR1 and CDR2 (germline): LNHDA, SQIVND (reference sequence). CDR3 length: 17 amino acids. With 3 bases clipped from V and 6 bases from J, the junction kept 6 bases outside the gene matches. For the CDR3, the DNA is TGTGCCAGTAGTATCGGGACTAGCGGGAGGATGTTCAATGAGCAGTTCTTC. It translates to CASSIGTSGRMFNEQFF.

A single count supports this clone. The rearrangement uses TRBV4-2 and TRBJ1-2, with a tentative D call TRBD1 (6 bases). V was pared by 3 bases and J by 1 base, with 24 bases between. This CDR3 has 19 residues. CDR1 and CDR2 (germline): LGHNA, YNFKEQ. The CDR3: CASSHRLGTTEILNYGYTF. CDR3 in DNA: TGTGCCAGCAGCCACCGCCTAGGGACAACCGAGATCCTTAACTATGGCTACACCTTC.

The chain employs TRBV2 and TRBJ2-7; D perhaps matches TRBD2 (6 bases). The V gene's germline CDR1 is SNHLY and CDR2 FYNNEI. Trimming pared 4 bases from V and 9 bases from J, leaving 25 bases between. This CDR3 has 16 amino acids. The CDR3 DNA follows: TGTGCCAGCAGTGTCACCTCCGGGACTCAAAAGGCTGCGCAGTACTTC. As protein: CASSVTSGTQKAAQYF.

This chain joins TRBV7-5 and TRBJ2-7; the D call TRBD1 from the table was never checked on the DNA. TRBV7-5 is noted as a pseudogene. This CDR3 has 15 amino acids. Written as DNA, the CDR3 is TGTGCCAGAAGCTTAAGTCCGACAGGGGGCGGGGAGCAGTACTTC. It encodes CARSLSPTGGGEQYF.

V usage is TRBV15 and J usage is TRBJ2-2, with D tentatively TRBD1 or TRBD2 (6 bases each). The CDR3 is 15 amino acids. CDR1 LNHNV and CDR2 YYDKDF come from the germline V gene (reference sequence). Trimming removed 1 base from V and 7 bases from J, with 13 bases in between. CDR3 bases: TGTGCCACCAGCAGAGGGAACAGGGAGGACGGGGAGCTGTTTTTT. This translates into CATSRGNREDGELFF.